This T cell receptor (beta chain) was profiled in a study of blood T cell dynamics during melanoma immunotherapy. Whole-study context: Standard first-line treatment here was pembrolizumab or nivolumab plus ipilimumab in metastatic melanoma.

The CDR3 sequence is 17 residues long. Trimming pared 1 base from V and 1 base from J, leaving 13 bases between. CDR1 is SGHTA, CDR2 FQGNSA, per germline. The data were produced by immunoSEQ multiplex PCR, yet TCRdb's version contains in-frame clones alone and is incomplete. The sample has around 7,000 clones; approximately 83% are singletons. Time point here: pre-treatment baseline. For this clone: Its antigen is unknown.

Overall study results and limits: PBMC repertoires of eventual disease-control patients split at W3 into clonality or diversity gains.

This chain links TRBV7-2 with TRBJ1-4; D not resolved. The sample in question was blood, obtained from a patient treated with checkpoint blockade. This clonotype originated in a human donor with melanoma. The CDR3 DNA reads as TGTGCCAGCAGCTTAGATGATGGGTACAGAACTAATGAAAAACTGTTTTTT. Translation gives CASSLDDGYRTNEKLFF.